Shown below are 18 T cell receptor beta chains from a single sample sequenced in a study of T cells in Graves' hyperthyroidism and ophthalmopathy. The TCR beta CDR3 regions underwent amplification using RNA transcripts as the source. The primer set for the first-round RT-PCR of the TCR CDR3 was HTBI. A single record per CDR3 protein comes from TCRdb applying MiXCR to the multiplex PCR reads. The table shows about 500,000 distinct CDR3 sequences, with roughly 17% occurring only once. The sequenced sample was blood. These receptors all come from a woman younger than 35 with Graves' ophthalmopathy.

This chain uses TRBV2 with TRBJ2-5, with a possible D match to TRBD2 (5 bases). Germline CDR1 SNHLY, CDR2 FYNNEI. V lost 3 bases and J lost 2, with 13 bases in between. This CDR3 has 15 residues. The DNA for the CDR3 is TGTGCCAGCAGTGAGGGAGTCGGCACTCAAGAGACCCAGTACTTC. Amino acids: CASSEGVGTQETQYF.

As concerns this clonotype: Germline and junction disagree at one end, which may indicate a read error. This chain uses TRBV6-2 or TRBV6-3 with TRBJ1-1; D is uncertain. The CDR3 sequence is 9 residues long. Germline CDR1 MNHEY, CDR2 SVGEGT. The CDR3 region has the DNA TGTGCCAGCAATTACCCGGCTTTCTTT. Translating it yields CASNYPAFF.

This clonotype was picked up many times. The chain carries TRBV12-3 or TRBV12-4 and TRBJ2-1; 12 bases align to TRBD2. Losses at the gene ends were 4 bases for V and 8 bases for J; bases not matched to a gene: 3. The length of the CDR3 is 14 residues. CDR3 DNA: TGTGCCAGCAGTTGGACTAGCGGGAACCATGAGCAGTTCTTC. Residues: CASSWTSGNHEQFF.

This clonotype has just a few counts. The V and J genes are TRBV6-2 or TRBV6-3 and TRBJ2-1; no reliable D call. V shed 4 bases and J shed 10 bases, with 17 bases lying between them. CDR3 length: 14 amino acids. In germline, CDR1 is MNHEY, CDR2 SVGEGT. CDR3 in amino acids: CASSFSSLNGEQFF. In DNA form, the CDR3 reads TGTGCCAGCAGTTTTTCCTCTCTGAACGGCGAGCAGTTCTTC.

The chain couples TRBV19 to TRBJ2-7; a possible D gene is TRBD1 (6 bases). Germline CDR1 and CDR2: LNHDA and SQIVND (reference sequence). The CDR3 length is 14 residues. The V end was cut by 6 bases, the J end by 2 bases, with 14 bases between. The CDR3 spells CASSLGTPTYEQYF. CDR3 nucleotide sequence: TGTGCCAGTAGCCTCGGGACACCAACCTACGAGCAGTACTTC.

This clonotype turned up a few times. The chain links TRBV27 to TRBJ1-1; no clear D. In germline, CDR1 is MNHEY, CDR2 SMNVEV (reference sequence). This CDR3 has 13 amino acids. Trimming took 11 bases from V and 1 from J, leaving 14 bases between them. The CDR3 nucleotides read TGTGCCGGCACTCTTGGGAGGAACACTGAAGCTTTCTTT. Translation: CAGTLGRNTEAFF.

This clonotype was picked up many times. The chain carries TRBV27 and TRBJ1-1, with D hard to call. The CDR3 sequence is 16 residues long. V was shortened by 0 bases and J by 2 bases, with 13 bases between the two germline ends. Looked up from germline, CDR1 is MNHEY and CDR2 is SMNVEV (reference sequence). The CDR3 protein is CASSLSRAALNTEAFF. The CDR3 DNA reads as TGTGCCAGCAGTTTATCGCGCGCAGCCTTAAACACTGAAGCTTTCTTT.

Ten or more counts support this clonotype. V gene TRBV9 combines with J gene TRBJ2-7; 9 bases fit TRBD1. The ends lost 3 bases at V and 0 bases at J; junction bases unmatched: 4. Germline CDR1 reads SGDLS; CDR2 reads YYNGEE. The CDR3 totals 15 residues. The CDR3 loop is CASSEGTGNSYEQYF. CDR3 nucleotide sequence: TGTGCCAGCAGCGAGGGGACAGGGAACTCCTACGAGCAGTACTTC. Full variable domain (outside the CDR3, taken from reference TRBV9 and TRBJ2-7): DSGVTQTPKHLITATGQRVTLRCSPRSGDLSVYWYQQSLDQGLQFLIQYYNGEERAKGNILERFSAQQFPDLHSELNLSSLELGDSALYFCASSEGTGNSYEQYFGPGTRLTVT.

Note on this clonotype: Possible read error: a much larger clone is one base away. This chain connects TRBV5-6 to TRBJ2-2; D is unclear. This CDR3 spans 14 amino acids. Germline V gene lookup returns CDR1 SGHDT and CDR2 YYEEEE. V was pared by 4 bases and J by 1 base, with 8 bases between. CDR3 DNA: TGTGCCAGCAGCCCCGGAGTGAACACCGGGGAGCTGTTTTTT. Amino acids: CASSPGVNTGELFF.

CDR3 coding DNA: TGTGCCATCAGTGAATTGCCACCGAACACCGGGGAGCTGTTTTTT. Amino acid sequence: CAISELPPNTGELFF. This chain joins TRBV10-3 and TRBJ2-2; D unresolved. V gave up 3 bases and J gave up 0 bases, with 8 bases separating them. The CDR3 has 15 amino acids. The germline V gene has CDR1 ENHRY and CDR2 SYGVKD.

The chain uses TRBV3-1 and TRBJ2-1; TRBD2 matches 11 bases. The CDR3 loop spans 13 amino acids. CDR1 and CDR2 from the germline V gene are LGHDT and YNNKEL (reference sequence). Losses at the gene ends were 6 bases for V and 10 bases for J; bases not matched to a gene: 5. The DNA for the CDR3 is TGTGCCAGCAGAACTAGCGGGAGTAAAGAGCAGTTCTTC. This codes for CASRTSGSKEQFF.

Ten or more counts support this clonotype. V gene TRBV20-1 combines with J gene TRBJ2-3; 9 bases map to TRBD1. From germline, CDR1 is DFQATT and CDR2 SNEGSKA (reference sequence). V trimming: 3 bases; J trimming: 0 bases; junction bases outside the gene matches: 16. CDR3 length equals 19 residues. The chain's CDR3 is CSASEVGGAGTGSTDTQYF. The CDR3, as DNA: TGCAGTGCTAGTGAAGTAGGGGGGGCCGGGACAGGGAGCACAGATACGCAGTATTTT.

This clonotype was found many times. V gene TRBV5-1 combines with J gene TRBJ1-2; no clear D. Per the germline V gene, CDR1 is SGHRS and CDR2 is YFSETQ. This CDR3 spans 12 amino acids. V was shortened by 1 base and J by 5 bases, with 6 bases between the two germline ends. DNA of the CDR3: TGCGCCAGCAGCTTGCCGGGGTATGGCTACACCTTC. Translation gives CASSLPGYGYTF.

This clonotype was counted at least ten times. This sequence joins TRBV20-1 and TRBJ2-1, with 12 nucleotides matching TRBD2. The CDR3 runs to 14 residues. With V trimmed by 6 bases and J by 8 bases, 8 bases remained unmatched. Germline V gene lookup returns CDR1 DFQATT and CDR2 SNEGSKA (reference sequence). The CDR3: CSAQTSGRWDEQFF. Written as DNA, the CDR3 is TGCAGTGCGCAAACTAGCGGGAGGTGGGATGAGCAGTTCTTC.

This clonotype was seen repeatedly, ten times or more. CDR3 nucleotides: TGTGCCAGCAGCCAAGGAGTGTCGAACACCGGGGAGCTGTTTTTT. Residues: CASSQGVSNTGELFF. The rearrangement uses TRBV3-1 and TRBJ2-2; D call uncertain. Germline-derived CDR1 and CDR2 are LGHDT and YNNKEL (reference sequence). The CDR3 sequence is 15 residues long. V lost 1 base and J lost 0, with 6 bases in between.

This clonotype appeared many times. The rearrangement uses TRBV20-1 and TRBJ1-2; 8 bases are shared with TRBD1. CDR3 length: 13 amino acids. The germline CDR1 and CDR2 sequences are DFQATT and SNEGSKA (reference sequence). V shed 6 bases and J 3 bases; nucleotides not matched to a gene: 6. CDR3 residues: CSASGGADYGYTF. In DNA, the CDR3 is TGCAGTGCCTCAGGGGGCGCGGACTATGGCTACACCTTC.

As for this clonotype: This may be a read error: a much more frequent sequence differs by one nucleotide. This chain joins TRBV27 and TRBJ1-2; no firm D call. The CDR3 covers 13 residues. Germline V gene lookup returns CDR1 MNHEY and CDR2 SMNVEV (reference sequence). The CDR3 nucleotides read TGTGCCAGCCGTTTCGCCCCTAACTATGGCTACACCTTC. It is translated as CASRFAPNYGYTF.

This clonotype was counted a few times. The chain joins TRBV11-2 to TRBJ1-3; D is unclear. V was cut by 6 bases and J by 8 bases, with 11 bases left in between. The CDR3 runs 12 residues. CDR1 is SGHAT, CDR2 FQNNGV, per germline. The CDR3 protein is CASSYGADTIYF. CDR3 in DNA: TGTGCCAGCAGTTACGGTGCGGACACCATATATTTT.